The sequence of this T cell receptor beta chain was determined in a study of T cells in Graves' hyperthyroidism and ophthalmopathy. This clonotype has ten or more counts. Amplified regions were TCR beta CDR3 sequences from RNA transcripts. First-round RT-PCR with HTBI primers amplified the TCR CDR3 region. TCRdb re-analysed the multiplex PCR reads in MiXCR, keeping a single row per CDR3 protein. The table shows about 370,000 distinct CDR3 sequences, with roughly 15% occurring only once. The germline V and J ends were trimmed by 5 bases and 4 bases, with 9 bases remaining between them. CDR1 is SGHTA, CDR2 FQGNSA, per germline. This CDR3 is built from 13 residues.

The V call is TRBV7-2, the J call TRBJ1-5; D is unresolved. The source material was blood. The sequence was obtained from a woman in her fifties or sixties with Graves' ophthalmopathy. CDR3 nucleotides: TGTGCCAGCAGCCAGATCCAAAATCAGCCCCAGCATTTT. Translation: CASSQIQNQPQHF.